This T cell receptor (beta chain) emerged from a study of shared clonotypes between healthy human individuals. Overall study results and limits: Even with large depth, rarefaction showed that sorted-subset sequencing was incomplete. A handful of donors had around 5% of their naive CD4 clonotypes in common.

Trimming at V came to 0 bases and at J to 3 bases, leaving 7 bases not matched to a gene. CDR1 is SGHDT and CDR2 is YYEEEE in the germline V gene. CDR3 length equals 16 residues. In the authors' workflow: Junction-only immunoSEQ data arrived without quality scores, meaning filtering differed. Repertoires were generated with immunoSEQ multiplex PCR, while TCRdb's copy carries only in-frame clones and drops some. That table furnishes V, J and clone size, whereas the DNA furnished D and trimming. Of just over 2,000,000 clones listed, approximately 95% were seen once; the top ten hold roughly 0.13%. Note on this clone: Its antigen is as yet unknown.

Material for sequencing was naive CD4+ T cells sorted from blood. As for subset: CD45RA+ positively selected. The chain recombines TRBV5-6 with TRBJ1-1; TRBD1 matches 8 bases. The clonotype originates from a man between 18 and 29 years old in good health. CDR3 loop: CASSLVLPGGYTEAFF. For the CDR3, the DNA is TGTGCCAGCAGCTTGGTATTGCCAGGGGGCTACACTGAAGCTTTCTTT.